Described below is a single T cell receptor (beta chain) sequence and its context. These data belong to a study of blood T cell repertoires in COVID-19. About the study: Collection of acute and convalescent COVID-19 samples took place in the United States, Italy and Spain. T cells, B-cell-depleted T cells, or PBMCs provided the cDNA or gDNA that served as material.

This CDR3 has 14 residues. Germline V gene data show CDR1 as MNHEY and CDR2 as SMNVEV (reference sequence). V lost 3 bases and J lost 2, with 10 bases in between. Profiled with immunoSEQ multiplex PCR; TCRdb holds only in-frame clones, not every one. This sample has 60,000 to 75,000 clones; 87% occur once, and the top ten carry roughly 6.6%. Sequenced material: peripheral blood. This clonotype originated in a man aged 60 to 75 with acute or convalescent COVID-19. The chain employs TRBV27 and TRBJ2-5; D gene uncertain. The CDR3 protein is CASSFPGSQETQYF. CDR3 coding DNA: TGTGCCAGCAGTTTTCCCGGTTCACAAGAGACCCAGTACTTC.